These T cell receptor beta chains were read from a single sample in a study of siplizumab effects on memory and regulatory T cells. Assay used: immunoSEQ multiplex PCR; TCRdb lists only in-frame clones, some missing. Among more than 85,000 clones listed, roughly 94% were seen once. The material sequenced was Tregs sorted from blood. These TCRs come from a human donor in good health. Each CDR3 is given with its conserved first and last residue. Each record gives: D gene, clone size, J gene, V gene, CDR3 protein, CDR3 DNA. D genes are given only for firm matches. The size field is filled for only some rows; it gives once, few, many or a size class.

>TRBD2|-|TRBJ2-7|TRBV4-1
CASSQGSSGSYEQYF
TGCGCCAGCAGCCAAGGGTCTAGCGGGAGCTACGAGCAGTACTTC
>-|-|TRBJ1-4|TRBV28
CASRGREKLFF
TGTGCCAGCAGAGGTAGGGAAAAACTGTTTTTT
>-|-|TRBJ2-7|TRBV11-2
CASSHNTPRSYEQYF
TGTGCCAGCAGCCATAATACTCCTAGGAGCTACGAGCAGTACTTC
>TRBD2|-|TRBJ2-7|TRBV5-6
CASSFGLVGEQYF
TGTGCCAGCAGCTTCGGACTAGTGGGCGAGCAGTACTTC
>TRBD1|-|TRBJ1-2|TRBV28
CASVGRKTGAGPGYGYTF
TGTGCCAGCGTGGGAAGGAAAACAGGGGCTGGTCCCGGGTATGGCTACACCTTC
>-|-|TRBJ1-1|TRBV5-1
CASSGGQMNTEAFF
TGCGCCAGCAGCGGCGGACAGATGAACACTGAAGCTTTCTTT
>TRBD2|-|TRBJ2-7|TRBV7-3
CASSTLAGAGEQYF
TGTGCCAGCAGCACCTTAGCGGGAGCCGGCGAGCAGTACTTC
>TRBD2|once|TRBJ2-1|TRBV5-1
CASSPQTNVAGVYEQFF
TGCGCCAGCAGCCCACAGACCAATGTAGCGGGAGTCTATGAGCAGTTCTTC
>-|-|TRBJ2-2|TRBV4-1
CASSQDFASTGELFF
TGCGCCAGCAGCCAAGATTTCGCGTCTACCGGGGAGCTGTTTTTT
>-|-|TRBJ1-2|TRBV19
CATSTTDGNGYTF
TGTGCTACCAGTACTACTGACGGCAATGGCTACACCTTC
>-|-|TRBJ2-5|TRBV5-5
CASSSHRTDYQETQYF
TGTGCCAGCAGCTCACACCGGACAGACTACCAAGAGACCCAGTACTTC
>TRBD1|-|TRBJ2-5|TRBV2
CASSLPGTGQGTQYF
TGTGCCAGCAGTCTTCCCGGGACAGGGCAAGGGACCCAGTACTTC
>-|-|TRBJ1-3|TRBV5-1
CASSPGDFLGTGNTIYF
TGCGCCAGCAGCCCGGGGGACTTCTTAGGCACTGGAAACACCATATATTTT
>TRBD1|-|TRBJ1-2|TRBV29-1
CSVWTGRANYGYTF
TGCAGCGTTTGGACAGGTCGCGCTAACTATGGCTACACCTTC
>-|-|TRBJ1-1|TRBV20-1
CSGEMNTEAFF
TGCAGTGGGGAGATGAACACTGAAGCTTTCTTT
>-|-|TRBJ1-1|TRBV7-3
CASSLIGGAGAFF
TGTGCCAGCAGCTTAATCGGGGGCGCGGGCGCTTTCTTT
>-|-|TRBJ1-1|TRBV6-5
CASSYAGHEEAFF
TGTGCCAGCAGTTACGCGGGACACGAAGAAGCTTTCTTT
>-|-|TRBJ1-5|TRBV6-1
CASSALGEHYQPQHF
TGTGCCAGCAGCGCCCTGGGGGAACACTATCAGCCCCAGCATTTT
>-|-|TRBJ2-7|TRBV9
CASSIGQSPFYEQYF
TGTGCCAGCAGCATAGGACAGTCCCCATTTTACGAGCAGTACTTC
>TRBD2|-|TRBJ2-1|TRBV9
CASTPGLVRNEQFF
TGTGCCAGCACCCCCGGACTAGTCAGGAATGAGCAGTTCTTC
>-|-|TRBJ1-3|TRBV19
CASSRTDALGHTIYF
TGTGCCAGTAGTAGGACAGACGCCCTTGGCCACACCATATATTTT
>-|-|TRBJ2-7|TRBV5-1
CASSHLMGQVIYEQYF
TGCGCCAGCAGCCACCTAATGGGGCAGGTAATCTACGAGCAGTACTTC
>-|-|TRBJ2-4|TRBV29-1
CSGLIGENIQYF
TGCAGCGGCCTAATCGGAGAAAACATTCAGTACTTC
>-|once|TRBJ2-4|TRBV9
CASSVGSHPSKNIQYF
TGTGCCAGCAGCGTAGGGTCTCACCCCAGCAAAAACATTCAGTACTTC
>-|-|TRBJ2-7|TRBV30
CAWSTAFYEQYF
TGTGCCTGGAGTACAGCCTTCTACGAGCAGTACTTC
>-|-|TRBJ2-7|TRBV2
CASTYIMHIASEQYF
TGTGCCAGCACCTATATTATGCACATAGCGAGCGAGCAGTACTTC
>-|-|TRBJ2-1|TRBV5-4
CASSLERSWTNEQFF
TGTGCCAGCAGCTTGGAGCGATCCTGGACCAATGAGCAGTTCTTC
>-|once|TRBJ2-1|TRBV5-1
CASSLGRFAYNEQFF
TGCGCCAGCAGCTTGGGTCGTTTCGCCTACAATGAGCAGTTCTTC
>-|-|TRBJ1-5|TRBV2
CASSEAVPLYQPQHF
TGTGCCAGCAGTGAAGCTGTTCCACTTTATCAGCCCCAGCATTTT
>-|-|TRBJ2-5|TRBV7-9
CASSFVLRGTQYF
TGTGCCAGCAGCTTTGTACTCAGGGGCACCCAGTACTTC
>TRBD1|-|TRBJ1-2|TRBV19
CASSTTLQGGRGYTF
TGTGCCAGTAGTACGACGTTACAGGGGGGAAGGGGCTACACCTTC
>TRBD2|-|TRBJ2-3|TRBV7-9
CASSSRAGETTDTQYF
TGTGCCAGCAGCTCCCGAGCGGGAGAGACAACAGATACGCAGTATTTT
>-|-|TRBJ2-2|TRBV19
CASSQGSAGDRELFF
TGTGCCAGTAGCCAGGGGTCGGCAGGGGACCGGGAGCTGTTTTTT
>TRBD2|-|TRBJ2-7|TRBV11-1
CASAHREASSYEQYF
TGTGCCAGCGCTCATCGGGAGGCCAGCTCCTACGAGCAGTACTTC
>-|-|TRBJ2-3|TRBV7-9
CASSLALVPSYTQYF
TGTGCCAGCAGCTTAGCATTGGTACCATCTTATACGCAGTATTTT
>-|-|TRBJ1-1|TRBV6-1
CASSVGQLMNTEAFF
TGTGCCAGCAGTGTCGGACAGCTCATGAACACTGAAGCTTTCTTT
>TRBD2|-|TRBJ2-2|TRBV6-1
CASSGGTSGVKNTGELFF
TGTGCCAGCAGTGGGGGGACTAGCGGGGTAAAAAACACCGGGGAGCTGTTTTTT
>TRBD2|-|TRBJ2-1|TRBV4-1
CASSQFRLAGYNEQFF
TGCGCCAGCAGCCAGTTTCGACTAGCGGGTTACAATGAGCAGTTCTTC
>-|-|TRBJ1-3|TRBV6-5
CASSYGRQASGNTIYF
TGTGCCAGCAGTTACGGCAGGCAAGCCTCTGGAAACACCATATATTTT
>-|-|TRBJ1-5|TRBV28
CASRPLGGLDQPQHF
TGTGCCAGCAGACCCCTCGGGGGCCTGGATCAGCCCCAGCATTTT
>-|-|TRBJ2-2|TRBV5-1
CASSLVLANTGELFF
TGCGCCAGCAGCTTGGTCCTCGCGAACACCGGGGAGCTGTTTTTT
>TRBD1|-|TRBJ1-4|TRBV7-6
CASSPKSGTGATNEKLFF
TGTGCCAGCAGCCCAAAATCCGGGACAGGAGCAACTAATGAAAAACTGTTTTTT
>-|-|TRBJ2-7|TRBV7-9
CASRPAVELGYEQYF
TGTGCCAGCAGGCCTGCAGTCGAACTTGGGTACGAGCAGTACTTC
>TRBD1|-|TRBJ1-2|TRBV11-2
CASSLGGGRGIQEYGYTF
TGTGCCAGCAGCTTAGGCGGCGGCAGGGGGATTCAAGAGTATGGCTACACCTTC
>TRBD2|once|TRBJ2-5|TRBV10-2
CASSVLAEETQYF
TGCGCCAGCAGTGTACTAGCGGAGGAGACCCAGTACTTC
>TRBD1|-|TRBJ2-7|TRBV6-5
CASSTGGTGYEQYF
TGTGCCAGCAGCACAGGGGGTACTGGCTACGAGCAGTACTTC
>-|-|TRBJ2-2|TRBV5-1
CASSPILGGTNTGELFF
TGCGCCAGCAGCCCTATCCTCGGCGGGACGAACACCGGGGAGCTGTTTTTT
>-|-|TRBJ2-4|TRBV7-9
CASSIGAPRDIQYF
TGTGCCAGCAGTATTGGGGCCCCCCGGGACATTCAGTACTTC
>-|-|TRBJ2-3|TRBV19
CASSMSRADTQYF
TGTGCCAGTAGTATGTCGCGGGCCGATACGCAGTATTTT
>TRBD1|-|TRBJ2-5|TRBV5-6
CASSVRQGVFETQYF
TGTGCCAGCAGCGTTCGACAGGGGGTATTCGAGACCCAGTACTTC
>-|-|TRBJ2-1|TRBV19
CASTALRDTSYNEQFF
TGTGCCAGTACCGCACTCCGGGACACATCCTACAATGAGCAGTTCTTC
>-|-|TRBJ2-3|TRBV18
CASSPTVADTQYF
TGTGCCAGCTCACCGACTGTAGCAGATACGCAGTATTTT
>TRBD1|-|TRBJ1-4|TRBV5-1
CARWTGDRQKLFF
TGCGCCAGATGGACAGGTGATAGGCAAAAACTGTTTTTT
>TRBD2|-|TRBJ2-7|TRBV11-2
CASSLVGRLGLNGEQYF
TGTGCCAGCAGCTTAGTGGGTCGGTTGGGACTAAATGGGGAGCAGTACTTC